The entry below describes one T cell receptor beta chain. The junction had 6 bases not matched to a gene; V was cut back by 0 bases and J by 5 bases. The germline gives CDR1 LGHNA, CDR2 YNFKEQ. The CDR3 spans 16 residues. Authors' analysis steps: Using reference gene primer amplification, nucleated cell counts were estimated. Measured with immunoSEQ multiplex PCR; TCRdb has only the in-frame clones, and not every one. The V and J calls and clone size were taken over from that table, and D and trimming were inferred from the DNA. The repertoire holds a few hundred thousand clones, roughly nine tenths seen once, with 1% to 1.5% in the top ten. Participant reports of clinical history set cohort assignment. This entry is derived from a study of blood T cell repertoires in COVID-19. Study as a whole: Collection of acute and convalescent COVID-19 samples took place in the United States, Italy and Spain. PBMCs, B-cell-depleted T cells, or T cells were the source of the cDNA or gDNA that made up the material.

The source material was PBMCs or T cells enriched from blood (not recorded which). The sequence derives from a human donor in a cohort exposed to, infected with or recovered from COVID-19 (not recorded which). The donor label of this sample is uncertain. This chain uses TRBV4-2 with TRBJ2-3; TRBD2 agrees at 9 bases. CDR3 sequence reads: CASSQEPSGGQDTQYF. The CDR3 DNA reads TGTGCCAGCAGCCAAGAACCCAGCGGGGGGCAAGATACGCAGTATTTT.